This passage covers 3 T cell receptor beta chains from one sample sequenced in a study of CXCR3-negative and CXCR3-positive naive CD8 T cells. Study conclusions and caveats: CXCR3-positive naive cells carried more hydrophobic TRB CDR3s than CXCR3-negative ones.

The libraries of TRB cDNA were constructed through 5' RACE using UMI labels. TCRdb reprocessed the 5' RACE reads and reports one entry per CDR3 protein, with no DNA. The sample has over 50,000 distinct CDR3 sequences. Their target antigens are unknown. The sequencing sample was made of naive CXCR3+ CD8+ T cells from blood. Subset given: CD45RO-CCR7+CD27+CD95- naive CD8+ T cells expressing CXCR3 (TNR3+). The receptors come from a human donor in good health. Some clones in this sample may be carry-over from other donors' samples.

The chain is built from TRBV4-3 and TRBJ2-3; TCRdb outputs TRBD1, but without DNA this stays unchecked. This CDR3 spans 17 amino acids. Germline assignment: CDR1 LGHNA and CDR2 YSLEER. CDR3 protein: CASSQTGGLTSTDTQYF.

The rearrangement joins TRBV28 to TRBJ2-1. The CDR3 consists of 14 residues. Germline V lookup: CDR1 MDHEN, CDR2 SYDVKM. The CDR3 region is CASSLGEQNNEQFF. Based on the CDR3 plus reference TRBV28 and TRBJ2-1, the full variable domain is DVKVTQSSRYLVKRTGEKVFLECVQDMDHENMFWYRQDPGLGLRLIYFSYDVKMKEKGDIPEGYSVSREKKERFSLILESASTNQTSMYLCASSLGEQNNEQFFGPGTRLTVL.

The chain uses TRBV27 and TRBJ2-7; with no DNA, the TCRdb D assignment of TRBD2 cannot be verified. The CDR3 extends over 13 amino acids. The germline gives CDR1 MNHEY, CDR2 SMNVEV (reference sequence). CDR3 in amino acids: CAGSFGPSYEQYF.